Listed below are T cell receptor beta chains from one sample, sequenced in a study of blood T cells in healthy people across ages. One entry per CDR3 protein, called by TCRdb with MiXCR from the 5' RACE reads. Counted here are about 1.7 million distinct CDR3 sequences, 28% occurring once; the ten biggest clones make up over 7%. Sequencing was carried out using blood. These TCRs come from a woman under 40 in good health. Both conserved end residues are part of each CDR3. Fields, in order: clone size, V gene, J gene, CDR3 length, D gene, CDR3 protein, CDR3 DNA. D genes are given only for firm matches. Expanded clones are given a class, and other clones once, few, many or no size at all.

>.|TRBV7-9|TRBJ2-1|15|.
CASSLFQGTYNEQFF
TGTGCCAGCAGCTTATTCCAGGGCACCTACAATGAGCAGTTCTTC
>few|TRBV6-5|TRBJ2-1|16|.
CASSYSTGGDYNEQFF
TGTGCCAGCAGTTACTCGACCGGGGGCGACTACAATGAGCAGTTCTTC
>few|TRBV6-5|TRBJ1-4|14|.
CASSRFNRDEKLFF
TGTGCCAGCAGTCGCTTCAACAGGGACGAAAAACTGTTTTTT
>.|TRBV11-2|TRBJ2-2|16|.
CASIPRSSEVTGELFF
TGTGCCAGCATCCCTCGATCTAGCGAAGTCACCGGGGAGCTGTTTTTT
>few|TRBV12-3/TRBV12-4|TRBJ1-5|14|.
CASRKGHSNQPQHF
TGTGCCAGCCGCAAGGGGCACTCCAATCAGCCCCAGCATTTT
>.|TRBV21-1|TRBJ2-1|14|.
CASSNVQGNNVQFF
TGTGCCAGCAGCAATGTTCAGGGAAACAATGTGCAGTTCTTC
>.|TRBV5-1|TRBJ1-4|15|TRBD1
CASSLTVGQGEQLFF
TGCGCCAGCAGCTTAACTGTAGGACAGGGGGAACAACTGTTTTTT
>few|TRBV7-2|TRBJ2-3|17|TRBD2
CASSLARAGGVVDTQYF
TGTGCCAGCAGCTTAGCCAGGGCGGGAGGGGTCGTAGATACGCAGTATTTT
>many|TRBV20-1|TRBJ1-2|12|.
CSARPGLGGYTF
TGCAGTGCTAGACCCGGGTTGGGCGGCTACACCTTC
>few|TRBV7-2|TRBJ1-4|15|TRBD1
CASSLGQGLSEKLFF
TGTGCCAGCAGCCTAGGACAGGGATTATCAGAAAAACTGTTTTTT
>.|TRBV9|TRBJ1-5|15|.
CASSEGGGLYQPQHF
TGTGCCAGCAGCGAGGGGGGTGGTTTGTATCAGCCCCAGCATTTT
>.|TRBV25-1|TRBJ2-2|20|TRBD2
CASSDYLGGLAGGPSGELFF
TGTGCCAGCAGTGATTATCTCGGGGGACTAGCGGGAGGGCCGTCCGGGGAGCTGTTTTTT
>few|TRBV20-1|TRBJ2-4|15|TRBD2
CSASRSLAGGGEQYF
TGCAGTGCTAGCCGTTCTCTAGCGGGGGGAGGTGAGCAGTACTTC
>.|TRBV7-2|TRBJ2-7|11|.
CASSLACEQYF
TGTGCCAGCAGCTTAGCTTGCGAGCAGTACTTC
>.|TRBV20-1|TRBJ2-5|13|TRBD1
CSAPRTGSGTQYF
TGCAGTGCTCCGCGGACAGGATCGGGGACCCAGTACTTC
>few|TRBV27|TRBJ1-2|14|.
CASSPRTAHYGYTF
TGTGCCAGCAGTCCCCGGACGGCCCACTATGGCTACACCTTC
>few|TRBV10-3|TRBJ2-3|17|.
CAISESSRGRDTDTQYF
TGTGCCATCAGTGAGTCGTCGAGAGGCAGGGACACAGATACGCAGTATTTT
>few|TRBV24-1|TRBJ2-1|17|TRBD2
CATSDASGGAVLGEQFF
TGTGCCACCAGTGATGCTAGCGGGGGGGCAGTGTTGGGTGAGCAGTTCTTC
>few|TRBV6-6|TRBJ1-2|14|.
CASSYRQTAYGYTF
TGTGCCAGCAGTTACAGGCAGACGGCCTATGGCTACACCTTC
>.|TRBV5-1|TRBJ2-1|15|.
CASSLVGKPYNEQFF
TGCGCCAGCAGCTTGGTAGGTAAACCCTACAATGAGCAGTTCTTC
>.|TRBV18|TRBJ1-5|14|TRBD1
CASSANRGDQPQHF
TGTGCCAGCTCAGCCAACAGGGGTGATCAGCCCCAGCATTTT
>.|TRBV18|TRBJ1-3|15|TRBD1
CASSPGTASGNTIYF
TGTGCCAGCTCACCTGGGACAGCCTCTGGAAACACCATATATTTT
>.|TRBV7-6|TRBJ2-1|12|TRBD2
CASSSLAGVGFF
TGTGCCAGCAGCTCTCTAGCGGGGGTGGGGTTCTTC
>few|TRBV7-6|TRBJ2-2|22|.
CASSLAPEYIIEQGPNTGELFF
TGTGCCAGCAGCTTAGCCCCGGAGTATATAATCGAGCAGGGCCCGAACACCGGGGAGCTGTTTTTT
>few|TRBV20-1|TRBJ2-7|15|TRBD2
CSASSVKRDSYEQYF
TGCAGTGCTAGCTCTGTCAAGCGGGACTCCTACGAGCAGTACTTC
>many|TRBV15|TRBJ2-5|15|.
CATSSGQALGETQYF
TGTGCCACCAGCAGTGGCCAGGCCCTAGGGGAGACCCAGTACTTC
>few|TRBV2|TRBJ2-5|13|TRBD1
CASGTGRRETQYF
TGTGCCAGTGGGACAGGACGAAGGGAGACCCAGTACTTC